The rows below give T cell receptor beta chains drawn from one sample of a study of CD8 T cells in ankylosing spondylitis. TCRdb reprocessed the 5' RACE reads via MiXCR and lists one record per CDR3 protein. Of around 340,000 distinct CDR3 sequences in the sample, roughly 15% are singletons; the top ten hold around 0.99%. Sequencing input: blood, either unsorted or a sorted T cell fraction (not recorded which). These receptors came from a male donor with ankylosing spondylitis or in good health (not recorded which). Each CDR3 is given with its conserved first and last residue. The listing skips clone size in some rows; elsewhere it reads once, few, many or a size class.

j_gene,abundance,v_gene,CDR3aa
TRBJ2-5,.,TRBV5-1,CASSYGRPQQETQYF
TRBJ2-6,.,TRBV30,CACTVSGANVLTF
TRBJ1-1,.,TRBV12-3/TRBV12-4,CASSPQGSLNTEAFF
TRBJ2-4,few,TRBV11-3,CASSLVLGEAKNIQYF
TRBJ1-1,.,TRBV27,CASSSGGGTVNTEAFF
TRBJ1-1,few,TRBV5-1,CASSYSGDNTEAFF
TRBJ1-6,.,TRBV12-3/TRBV12-4,CASSYGSSSGSPLHF
TRBJ1-1,many,TRBV5-1,CASSLGQDLGEAFF
TRBJ1-5,few,TRBV11-3,CASSLVSAYSNQPQHF
TRBJ2-7,few,TRBV5-6,CASSPALLAGAQSSYEQYF
TRBJ2-2,many,TRBV5-1,CASSSLPDRANTGELFF
TRBJ2-2,few,TRBV5-1,CASSLTPLRLAGFTGELFF
TRBJ1-5,.,TRBV5-5,CASSHGQGNQPQHF
TRBJ2-7,.,TRBV7-9,CASRATGVMIYEQYF
TRBJ1-2,.,TRBV15,CATSRDWETGSGGYTF
TRBJ1-5,.,TRBV20-1,CSAKQGNNQPQHF
TRBJ2-5,many,TRBV12-3/TRBV12-4,CASSFSGSPETQYF
TRBJ2-1,many,TRBV5-1,CASSLESSGYNYNEQFF
TRBJ1-1,.,TRBV29-1,CSVGARGRGEAFF
TRBJ2-1,.,TRBV19,CASHRSGSSYNEQFF
TRBJ1-4,few,TRBV7-9,CASSLEGGVEKLFF
TRBJ1-1,.,TRBV28,CASIGEWRTEAFF
TRBJ2-7,.,TRBV29-1,CSVEVGGGLFKEQYF
TRBJ1-6,.,TRBV20-1,CSATVGQGVHF
TRBJ1-3,many,TRBV12-3/TRBV12-4,CASSLAGGNTIYF
TRBJ2-3,few,TRBV10-2,CASNKHPDTQYF